The subject of this entry is one T cell receptor (beta chain). The record originates from a study of blood T cell repertoires in COVID-19. Per the study methods: Reference gene primers were amplified, and this amplification served to estimate nucleated cell counts. Produced via immunoSEQ multiplex PCR; TCRdb's table is partial and in-frame only. V and J calls plus clone size are reproduced from that table; the DNA served to infer D and trimming. The sample carries about 26,000 clones, roughly 92% recorded once. The CDR3 length is 13 residues. Trimming removed 4 bases from V and 0 bases from J, with 8 bases in between. Germline V gene data show CDR1 as SGHDT and CDR2 as YYEEEE.

Sequenced input: peripheral blood. The chain couples TRBV5-6 to TRBJ2-7, with a tentative D call TRBD2 (5 bases). The receptor's source is a human donor in a cohort sampled during active COVID-19. The CDR3 sequence is CASSTGFSYEQYF. The CDR3 DNA reads TGTGCCAGCAGCACGGGGTTCTCCTACGAGCAGTACTTC.